This TCR beta chain was recorded in a study of molecular identifiers for immune sequencing clone quantification. This clonotype has at least ten counts. TCRdb passed the PCR reads through MiXCR, listing each CDR3 protein once. The data hold tens of thousands of distinct CDR3 sequences, with less than 20% observed a single time. This CDR3 is 13 amino acids long. CDR1 SGDLS and CDR2 YYNGEE come from the germline V gene. Trimming removed 5 bases from V and 1 base from J, with 9 bases in between. The V call is TRBV9, the J call TRBJ1-2; the D is unclear. The TCR was taken from a human donor in good health. Some libraries in this study had Jurkat cell RNA spiked in. The sample consisted of naive CD8+ T cells from blood, with Jurkat cell RNA spiked in. The sample's subset: FACS-sorted CD8+CD4-CCR7+CD45RA+ naive T cells. Here the CDR3 reads CASRHRDNYGYTF. The CDR3 bases are TGTGCCAGCAGACACAGAGATAACTATGGCTACACCTTC.